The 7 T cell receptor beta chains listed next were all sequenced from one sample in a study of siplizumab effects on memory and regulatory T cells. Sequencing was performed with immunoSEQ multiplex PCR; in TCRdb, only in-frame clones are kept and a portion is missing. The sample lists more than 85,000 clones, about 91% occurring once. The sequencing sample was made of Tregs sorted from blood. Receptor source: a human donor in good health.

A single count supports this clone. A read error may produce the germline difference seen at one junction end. CDR3 sequence: CASSAFWADPGIF. As DNA, the CDR3 is TGTGCCAGCAGCGCTTTCTGGGCCGACCCCGGGATATTC. This chain links TRBV9 with TRBJ1-2, with D uncertain. Per germline, CDR1 SGDLS and CDR2 YYNGEE. There are 13 residues in the CDR3. Variable domain in full (rest from reference TRBV9 and TRBJ1-2): DSGVTQTPKHLITATGQRVTLRCSPRSGDLSVYWYQQSLDQGLQFLIQYYNGEERAKGNILERFSAQQFPDLHSELNLSSLELGDSALYFCASSAFWADPGIFGSGTRLTVV.

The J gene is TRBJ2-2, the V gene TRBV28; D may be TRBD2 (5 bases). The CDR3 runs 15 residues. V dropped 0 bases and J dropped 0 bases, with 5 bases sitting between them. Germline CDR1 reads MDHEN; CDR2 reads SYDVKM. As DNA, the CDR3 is TGTGCCAGCAGTTTATGGAGGGCGAACACCGGGGAGCTGTTTTTT. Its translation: CASSLWRANTGELFF. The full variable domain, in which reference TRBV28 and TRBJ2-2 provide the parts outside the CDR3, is DVKVTQSSRYLVKRTGEKVFLECVQDMDHENMFWYRQDPGLGLRLIYFSYDVKMKEKGDIPEGYSVSREKKERFSLILESASTNQTSMYLCASSLWRANTGELFFGEGSRLTVL.

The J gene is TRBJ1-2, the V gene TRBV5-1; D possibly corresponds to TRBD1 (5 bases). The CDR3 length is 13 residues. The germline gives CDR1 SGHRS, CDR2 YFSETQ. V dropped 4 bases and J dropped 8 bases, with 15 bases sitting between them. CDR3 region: CASSLGTYQGYTF. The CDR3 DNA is TGCGCCAGCAGCCTCGGGACCTATCAGGGCTACACCTTC. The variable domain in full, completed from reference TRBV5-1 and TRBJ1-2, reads KAGVTQTPRYLIKTRGQQVTLSCSPISGHRSVSWYQQTPGQGLQFLFEYFSETQRNKGNFPGRFSGRQFSNSRSEMNVSTLELGDSALYLCASSLGTYQGYTFGSGTRLTVV.

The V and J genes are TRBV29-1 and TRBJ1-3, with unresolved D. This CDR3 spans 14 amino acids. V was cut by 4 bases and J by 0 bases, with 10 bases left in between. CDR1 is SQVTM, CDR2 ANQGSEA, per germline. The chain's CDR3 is CSVGWPDSGNTIYF. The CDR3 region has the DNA TGCAGCGTTGGTTGGCCGGACTCTGGAAACACCATATATTTT. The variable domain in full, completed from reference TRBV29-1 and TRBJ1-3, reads SAVISQKPSRDICQRGTSLTIQCQVDSQVTMMFWYRQQPGQSLTLIATANQGSEATYESGFVIDKFPISRPNLTFSTLTVSNMSPEDSSIYLCSVGWPDSGNTIYFGEGSWLTVV.

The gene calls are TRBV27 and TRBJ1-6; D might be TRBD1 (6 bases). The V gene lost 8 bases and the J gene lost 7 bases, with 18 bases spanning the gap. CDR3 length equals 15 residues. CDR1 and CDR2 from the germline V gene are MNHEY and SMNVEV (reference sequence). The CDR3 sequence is CASRRQTGLNSPLHF. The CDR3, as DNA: TGTGCCAGCCGTCGCCAAACAGGGTTGAATTCACCCCTCCACTTT.

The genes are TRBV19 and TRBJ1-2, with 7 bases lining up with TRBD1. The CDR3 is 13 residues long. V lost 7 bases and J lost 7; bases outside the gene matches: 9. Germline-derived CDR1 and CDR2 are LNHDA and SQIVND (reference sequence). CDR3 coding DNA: TGTGCCAGTAAGCAGCAGGGGGAGACTGGCTACACCTTC. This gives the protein CASKQQGETGYTF.

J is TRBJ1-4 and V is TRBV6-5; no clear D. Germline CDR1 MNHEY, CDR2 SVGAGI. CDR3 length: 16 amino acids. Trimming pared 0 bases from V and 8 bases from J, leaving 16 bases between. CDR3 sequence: CASSYSHSTSQEKLFF. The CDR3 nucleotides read TGTGCCAGCAGTTACTCGCATTCGACCAGTCAGGAAAAACTGTTTTTT.